Sequencing of this T cell receptor (beta chain) was carried out in a study of human T cells and chemical hapten exposure (dated by TCRdb to 2020 to 2022). With regard to the full study: For sensitization, 2% DPC in acetone was applied to a 2 cm by 2 cm area of upper inner arm skin. Patients additionally received weekly therapeutic DPC doses to the scalp throughout the approximately 25-week study period. Patch testing on the upper back used Finn chambers containing 0.01% DPC, with scoring done after 6 days according to International Contact Dermatitis Research Group standards. The mostly female patient cohort included alopecia areata with under or over 50% scalp involvement, alopecia totalis and alopecia universalis. Libraries were pooled for sequencing, and per-sample TCR yields varied mainly because of small differences in library volumes within the pool. In alopecia patients, the study followed how the peripheral blood TCR repertoire changed in vivo over primary and secondary sensitization to diphenylcyclopropenone (DPC), a hapten. Patient blood was sampled pre-sensitization (week 0) and at 2, 6 and about 24 weeks after DPC sensitization. Twenty-nine alopecia patients provided blood for TCR sequencing at one to four time points (pre-sensitization, 2, 6 and 24 weeks).

In its sample, this clonotype was seen a few times. What antigen it recognizes has not been identified. No base quality information exists; no much larger clone differs at one position. CDR1 and CDR2 were assigned from the germline V gene as SGHRS and YFSETQ. The cysteine opens and the phenylalanine closes a CDR3 of 12 amino acids. Only the CDR3 region is kept as DNA, spanning 36 bases read in frame from base 1. The V and J ends are trimmed by 6 bases and 3 bases, leaving 6 bases between them. The method was RACE. Sequencing was performed on a NextSeq 500. Library preparation attached unique molecular identifiers to individual cDNA molecules for quantitative, reproducible TCR counting. From each blood RNA sample, both TCR alpha and TCR beta chains were sequenced. As for the original processing: The median number of TCRs per sample was 90,000 to 100,000, ranging from 23,224 to 690,600. The Decombinator software suite was used to annotate V, J and CDR3 in the TCR reads. For the PS versus PT1 abundance plots, all samples were subsampled to the same number of TCRs (28,000). TCRs were defined as expanded if absent before sensitization and observed at least eight times at the 2-week time point. The public reads were quality trimmed at Q25 with fastp and then assembled into clones with MiXCR by TCRdb, keeping productive beta chains. Duplicate CDR3 protein sequences are folded into a single record with the most common DNA and genes. None of the V and J calls come from the authors' own analysis; TCRdb made them. The sample table lists more than 250,000 distinct CDR3 sequences, over 8% of them with a count of one. The biggest ten clones account for 2% to 3% of the sample.

The time point label, read with the paper, signifies: pre-sensitization, week 0. The treatment or condition label here, explained by the study, means: therapeutic diphenylcyclopropenone sensitization with weekly scalp DPC. At each patch-test visit, blood was drawn before the patch test was applied. Patients were considered eligible if aged 18 to 70, diagnosed with alopecia and deemed suitable for DPC therapy, and patients were excluded if pregnant. Unfractionated whole blood was collected in Tempus Blood RNA tubes, and total RNA was extracted from that blood. Results the study describes overall, beyond this receptor: DPC sensitization did not change the number of TCRs with a frequency above 1 in 1000, and there was no evidence of changes in global repertoire structure. Patch test score was positively correlated with the number of PT1 expanded TCRs, with significance at thresholds 8, 16 and 32 but not at 4. Because all patients had alopecia, a presumed autoimmune disease, the immune response of the patients might differ from that of healthy individuals. Repeated subsampling changed both the strength of the expansion versus patch-test correlation and the threshold at which the correlation became significant. Compared with pre-sensitization or healthy control sets, expanded TCRs formed significantly more large CDR3 similarity clusters, which is consistent with antigen-driven responses.

This specimen was whole blood, taken in connection with sensitization to the hapten diphenylcyclopropenone (DPC). This TCR was recovered from a woman aged 40 to 50 with alopecia areata. Some clones in this sample may be carry-over from other donors' samples. This receptor chain uses TRBV5-1 and TRBJ2-2; TRBD2 might be the D gene, on 5 matching bases. The CDR3 loop reads CASMRDTGELFF. The DNA sequence follows: TGCGCCAGCATGCGGGACACCGGGGAGCTGTTTTTT.